Listed here are 28 T cell receptor beta chains from one sample, sequenced in a study of CD8 T cells in Susac syndrome. Reverse transcription used 0.5 to 1 ug RNA and random hexamers. TCRdb re-derived calls from the immunoSEQ multiplex PCR reads in MiXCR, one entry per CDR3 protein. The sample holds just over 150,000 distinct CDR3 sequences, approximately 96% seen once. The sequenced sample consisted of CD4+ T cells from PBMCs. Receptor source: a human donor with Susac syndrome.

The chain joins TRBV5-1 to TRBJ2-2; D uncertain. Germline V gene data show CDR1 as SGHRS and CDR2 as YFSETQ. The V end was cut by 2 bases, the J end by 7 bases, with 6 bases between. The CDR3 totals 12 residues. For the CDR3, the DNA is TGCGCCAGCAGCTTCGACGGCGGGGAGCTGTTTTTT. Residues: CASSFDGGELFF.

The chain carries TRBV3-1 and TRBJ2-1; D assignment may be TRBD1 or TRBD2 (5 bases each). This CDR3 is built from 13 residues. The germline CDR1 and CDR2 sequences are LGHDT and YNNKEL (reference sequence). The ends were cut back, 6 bases at V and 4 bases at J, with 10 bases in the middle. CDR3 amino acids: CASRTGPYNEQFF. CDR3 bases: TGTGCCAGCAGGACGGGACCTTACAATGAGCAGTTCTTC.

V gene TRBV20-1 combines with J gene TRBJ2-7; TRBD1 or TRBD2 may be the D gene (5 bases each). The V and J ends lost 6 bases and 2 bases respectively, with 11 bases between them. CDR3 length: 12 residues. Per the germline V gene, CDR1 is DFQATT and CDR2 is SNEGSKA (reference sequence). The CDR3 DNA is TGCAGTGCCCGGGACCGAGCCTACGAGCAGTACTTC. Its translation: CSARDRAYEQYF.

The chain recombines TRBV25-1 with TRBJ2-5; the D gene could be TRBD1 or TRBD2 (5 bases each). The CDR3 sequence is 16 residues long. The germline V gene encodes CDR1 MGHDK and CDR2 SYGVNS. The germline V and J ends were trimmed by 5 bases and 5 bases, with 21 bases remaining between them. DNA for the CDR3: TGTGCCAGCAGTTTAAACCGGGGACCCCGCGGGGAGACCCAGTACTTC. Its translation is CASSLNRGPRGETQYF. The complete variable domain, with remaining parts taken from reference TRBV25-1 and TRBJ2-5, reads EADIYQTPRYLVIGTGKKITLECSQTMGHDKMYWYQQDPGMELHLIHYSYGVNSTEKGDLSSESTVSRIRTEHFPLTLESARPSHTSQYLCASSLNRGPRGETQYFGPGTRLLVL.

The DNA of the CDR3 is TGTGCCAGCAGTTACGGGGTCGGTGAGCAGTACTTC. This sequence encodes CASSYGVGEQYF. The chain has TRBV6-2 or TRBV6-3 and TRBJ2-7, with D hard to call. Between the trimmed V and J ends, which lost 2 bases and 7 bases, there was a span of 9 bases. Looked up from germline, CDR1 is MNHEY and CDR2 is SVGEGT. This CDR3 has 12 residues.

This sequence joins TRBV27 and TRBJ2-7, with 7 bases fitting TRBD1. Germline V gives CDR1 MNHEY, CDR2 SMNVEV (reference sequence). The CDR3 length is 15 residues. V shed 6 bases, J shed 7 bases, and the junction held 15 bases outside the gene matches. The CDR3 region is CASSPLRDSLREQYF. CDR3 sequence (DNA): TGTGCCAGCAGCCCGCTCCGGGACAGCCTACGGGAGCAGTACTTC.

This clonotype appeared once. The gene calls are TRBV29-1 and TRBJ2-1; 9 bases match TRBD1. The CDR3 spans 16 residues. The ends lost 5 bases at V and 2 bases at J; junction bases unmatched: 10. Germline loops: CDR1 SQVTM, CDR2 ANQGSEA. CDR3 in amino acids: CSVWDREESPYNEQFF. In DNA, the CDR3 is TGCAGCGTTTGGGACAGGGAGGAAAGCCCCTACAATGAGCAGTTCTTC.

CDR3 nucleotides: TGTGCCAGCAGTAAAGGTGGCCTACAGGGCAAAAACATTCAGTACTTC. This gives the protein CASSKGGLQGKNIQYF. The rearrangement joins TRBV27 to TRBJ2-4; D perhaps matches TRBD1 (6 bases). Germline V gene sequence: CDR1 MNHEY, CDR2 SMNVEV (reference sequence). Trimming pared 5 bases from V and 3 bases from J, leaving 17 bases between. The CDR3 sequence is 16 residues long.

The chain recombines TRBV29-1 with TRBJ1-2, with 7 bases aligning to TRBD1. This CDR3 contains 12 residues. Losses at the gene ends were 6 bases for V and 6 bases for J; bases not matched to a gene: 7. CDR1 and CDR2 from the germline V gene are SQVTM and ANQGSEA. For the CDR3, the DNA is TGCAGCGTCGGAACAGGGGCTGATGGCTACACCTTC. Its protein product is CSVGTGADGYTF.

The rearrangement joins TRBV4-1 to TRBJ1-5, with unresolved D. Trimming left V 0 bases short and J 3 bases short, with 12 bases between. Germline assignment: CDR1 MGHRA and CDR2 YSYEKL. This CDR3 is 16 amino acids long. CDR3 nucleotides: TGCGCCAGCAGCCAAGAGGGGAACAGCTACAATCAGCCCCAGCATTTT. Its protein is CASSQEGNSYNQPQHF.

This chain joins TRBV12-3 or TRBV12-4 and TRBJ1-5, with D uncertain. The CDR3 runs to 12 residues. V was cut by 8 bases and J by 4 bases, with 9 bases left in between. The CDR3 sequence is CASGRVNQPQHF. DNA of the CDR3: TGTGCCAGCGGGCGGGTAAATCAGCCCCAGCATTTT.

V usage is TRBV29-1 and J usage is TRBJ2-5; 7 bases align to TRBD1. J gave up 1 base and V 6 bases, and 5 bases lay outside the gene matches. The CDR3 runs 13 residues. The germline CDR1 and CDR2 sequences are SQVTM and ANQGSEA. DNA for the CDR3: TGCAGCGTGCTGACAGGGCCCCAAGAGACCCAGTACTTC. It translates to CSVLTGPQETQYF.

The chain joins TRBV15 to TRBJ1-2; D not resolved. V gave up 0 bases and J gave up 4 bases, with 12 bases separating them. CDR3 length: 15 amino acids. Germline values: CDR1 LNHNV, CDR2 YYDKDF (reference sequence). Written as DNA, the CDR3 is TGTGCCACCAGCAGAGATAGGAGTGAGGTCTATGGCTACACCTTC. Its translation is CATSRDRSEVYGYTF. The full variable domain, in which reference TRBV15 and TRBJ1-2 provide the parts outside the CDR3, is DAMVIQNPRYQVTQFGKPVTLSCSQTLNHNVMYWYQQKSSQAPKLLFHYYDKDFNNEADTPDNFQSRRPNTSFCFLDIRSPGLGDTAMYLCATSRDRSEVYGYTFGSGTRLTVV.

The genes are TRBV29-1 and TRBJ1-1; D is unclear. Deletions cut 4 bases from V and 0 bases from J, with 12 bases between. The CDR3 extends over 14 amino acids. From germline, CDR1 is SQVTM and CDR2 ANQGSEA. DNA for the CDR3: TGCAGCGTTGCCCTCGGGAGTTTGAACACTGAAGCTTTCTTT. Encoded protein: CSVALGSLNTEAFF.

The J gene is TRBJ2-1, the V gene TRBV19; a possible D gene is TRBD2 (5 bases). The CDR3 contains 12 residues. Germline CDR1 LNHDA, CDR2 SQIVND (reference sequence). Trimming took 8 bases from V and 8 from J, leaving 13 bases between them. The CDR3 nucleotides are TGTGCCAGTTCAGCGGAGTTTGATGAGCAGTTCTTC. The encoded protein is CASSAEFDEQFF.

The chain carries TRBV2 and TRBJ1-2; D not resolved. Germline CDR1 and CDR2: SNHLY and FYNNEI. V gave up 7 bases and J gave up 7 bases, with 10 bases separating them. The CDR3 loop spans 11 amino acids. CDR3: CASNRRLGYTF. CDR3 coding DNA: TGTGCCAGCAATCGAAGGCTTGGCTACACCTTC.

The gene calls are TRBV2 and TRBJ2-5, with 9 bases fitting TRBD1. The CDR3 covers 13 residues. The ends lost 6 bases at V and 7 bases at J; junction bases unmatched: 6. CDR1 and CDR2 (germline): SNHLY, FYNNEI. CDR3 sequence reads: CASRGQGEGTQYF. The CDR3 DNA sequence: TGTGCCAGCAGGGGACAGGGCGAGGGGACCCAGTACTTC.

The chain couples TRBV3-1 to TRBJ1-5; D gene uncertain. Germline V gene sequence: CDR1 LGHDT, CDR2 YNNKEL (reference sequence). The CDR3 has 13 residues. The V end lost 0 bases, the J end lost 7 bases, and 7 bases lay between the germline ends. CDR3 sequence reads: CASSQDRVQPQHF. CDR3 DNA: TGTGCCAGCAGCCAAGATCGGGTCCAGCCCCAGCATTTT.

The chain combines TRBV14 with TRBJ2-7; D is possibly TRBD1 (6 bases). Germline-derived CDR1 and CDR2 are SGHDN and FVKESK. The CDR3 sequence is 16 residues long. V was shortened by 2 bases and J by 5 bases, with 19 bases between the two germline ends. The CDR3 coding sequence is TGTGCCAGCAGCCAATTAGGTGGGCTTGAGGGGGACGAGCAGTACTTC. Amino acids: CASSQLGGLEGDEQYF.

The gene calls are TRBV4-2 and TRBJ2-3, with 8 bases lining up with TRBD2. V shed 1 base and J 2 bases; nucleotides not matched to a gene: 5. The CDR3 spans 16 residues. CDR1 LGHNA and CDR2 YNFKEQ come from the germline V gene. The CDR3 bases are TGTGCCAGCAGCCAAGGAGGAGCGGGGGTCACAGATACGCAGTATTTT. It codes for CASSQGGAGVTDTQYF.

J is TRBJ2-1 and V is TRBV25-1; 7 positions match TRBD2. Germline values: CDR1 MGHDK, CDR2 SYGVNS. The CDR3 totals 13 residues. J lost 4 bases, V lost 9 bases, and 6 bases had no gene match. CDR3 amino acids: CASALSGYNEQFF. DNA for the CDR3: TGTGCCAGTGCACTTAGCGGGTACAATGAGCAGTTCTTC.

The chain has TRBV28 and TRBJ1-2; D possibly corresponds to TRBD1 (6 bases). The CDR3 runs 15 residues. Deletions cut 7 bases from V and 1 base from J, with 16 bases between. Germline V lookup: CDR1 MDHEN, CDR2 SYDVKM. The CDR3 protein is CASTRGGASNYGYTF. The CDR3 DNA is TGTGCCAGCACCCGCGGGGGGGCAAGTAACTATGGCTACACCTTC.

The J gene is TRBJ2-5, the V gene TRBV19; D remains ambiguous. The ends were cut back, 5 bases at V and 7 bases at J, with 8 bases in the middle. This CDR3 region has 11 residues. CDR1 is LNHDA, CDR2 SQIVND, per germline (reference sequence). CDR3 in amino acids: CASSLTGTQYF. In DNA, the CDR3 is TGTGCCAGTAGTTTGACCGGGACCCAGTACTTC.

This clonotype occurred once. The rearrangement joins TRBV3-1 to TRBJ2-5, with TRBD2 identical over 14 bases. J was trimmed by 2 bases and V by 5 bases; bases with no gene match: 7. Germline V gene sequence: CDR1 LGHDT, CDR2 YNNKEL (reference sequence). CDR3 size: 17 residues. This CDR3 reads CASSKGLAGGSQETQYF. CDR3 coding DNA: TGTGCCAGCAGCAAAGGACTAGCGGGGGGCAGTCAAGAGACCCAGTACTTC.

The chain employs TRBV20-1 and TRBJ2-1, with D possibly matching TRBD1 (6 bases). There are 14 residues in the CDR3. Germline CDR1 DFQATT, CDR2 SNEGSKA (reference sequence). Between the trimmed V and J ends, which lost 3 bases and 0 bases, there was a span of 9 bases. CDR3 coding DNA: TGCAGTGCTAGGGACAGCCGCTCCTACAATGAGCAGTTCTTC. Residues: CSARDSRSYNEQFF.

This chain joins TRBV12-3 or TRBV12-4 and TRBJ1-5; D possibly corresponds to TRBD1 (6 bases). This CDR3 contains 17 residues. Trimming took 3 bases from V and 5 from J, leaving 20 bases between them. The CDR3 here is CASSFSVWGAPDQPQHF. The CDR3 nucleotides are TGTGCCAGCAGTTTCTCGGTATGGGGGGCGCCGGATCAGCCCCAGCATTTT.

The chain couples TRBV6-2 or TRBV6-3 to TRBJ2-7, with a weak D call TRBD1 (7 bases). Germline lookup yields CDR1 MNHEY and CDR2 SVGEGT. The CDR3 contains 16 residues. Trimming removed 2 bases at V and 7 bases at J, with 21 bases between. The CDR3 sequence is CASSYPQGGTAVEQYF. The CDR3 coding sequence is TGTGCCAGCAGTTACCCCCAAGGGGGGACAGCGGTGGAGCAGTACTTC.

This chain uses TRBV20-1 with TRBJ2-7; 12 bases fit TRBD2. The CDR3 consists of 14 residues. CDR1 DFQATT and CDR2 SNEGSKA come from the germline V gene (reference sequence). V dropped 0 bases and J dropped 4; count of bases not matched to a gene: 1. CDR3 sequence (DNA): TGCAGTGCTAGAGATGGACTAGCGGGGTACGAGCAGTACTTC. Amino acid sequence: CSARDGLAGYEQYF.